This TCR beta chain stems from a study of cytomegalovirus exposure and HLA in healthy donors. Overall study: Researchers found that roughly 80% of 300 to 450 genotyped donors fell within the Caucasian-associated ancestry cluster. Overall study findings and caveats: Association of 16,951 TCR beta sequences with HLA alleles was found at 0.05 false discovery rate in a later analysis. An analysis done earlier found most TCR beta V segments productive about 87% or about 30% of the time. The CMV antigen specificity of a few CMV-associated chains was confirmed through in vitro analysis.

The CDR3 runs 11 residues. V was cut by 2 bases and J by 5 bases, with 3 bases left in between. CDR1 is MNHEY and CDR2 is SVGAGI in the germline V gene. The PCR contained 60 Vbeta and 13 Jbeta primers. TCRdb's table, derived via immunoSEQ multiplex PCR, lists solely in-frame clones and lacks some. The data contain about 150,000 clones, roughly four fifths of them singletons. Comment on this clone: Antigen unknown.

The chain uses TRBV6-5 and TRBJ2-5, with D hard to call. This receptor was taken from a man between 18 and 35 years old in good health and CMV-seronegative. The sequencing sample was made of PBMCs. The CDR3 region has the DNA TGTGCCAGCAGTTACGAGGAGACCCAGTACTTC. Encoded protein: CASSYEETQYF.